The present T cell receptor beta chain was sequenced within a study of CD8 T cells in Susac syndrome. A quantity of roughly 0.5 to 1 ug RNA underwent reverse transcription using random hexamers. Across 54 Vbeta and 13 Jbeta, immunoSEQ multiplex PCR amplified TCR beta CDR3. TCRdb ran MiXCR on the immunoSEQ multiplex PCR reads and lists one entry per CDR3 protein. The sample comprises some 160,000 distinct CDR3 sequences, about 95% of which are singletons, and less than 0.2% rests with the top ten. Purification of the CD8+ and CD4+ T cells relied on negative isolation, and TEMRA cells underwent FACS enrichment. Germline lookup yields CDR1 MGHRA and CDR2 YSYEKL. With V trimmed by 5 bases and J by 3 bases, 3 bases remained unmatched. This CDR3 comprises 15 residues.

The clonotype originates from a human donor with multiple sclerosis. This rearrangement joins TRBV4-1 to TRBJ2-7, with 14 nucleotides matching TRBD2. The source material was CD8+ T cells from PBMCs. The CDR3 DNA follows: TGCGCCAGCAGCAGACTAGCGGGAGGGCACTACGAGCAGTACTTC. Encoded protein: CASSRLAGGHYEQYF.